The present T cell receptor (beta chain) was sequenced within a study of shared clonotypes between healthy human individuals (TCRdb year 2020). With respect to the entire study: A couple of women and a few men aged 18 to 49 years were included in the cohort. Per donor, leukapheresis produced somewhere between about 0.8 and 9 billion PBMCs. Per donor, three plates each were used for CD4 naive and CD4 memory, two for CD8 naive, and one for CD8 memory. The study deeply sequenced blood TCR repertoires of several healthy adults to estimate repertoire size and the extent of clonotype sharing between individuals. To increase sequencing depth and limit assay-specific biases, TCR repertoire library preparation and sequencing were carried out by different laboratories using diverse techniques. General findings and caveats noted by the study authors: Rarefaction of sorted-subset datasets indicated incomplete sequencing despite the large sequencing depth. Clonotypes shared by all four sorted-subset donors showed higher generation probabilities than non-shared clonotypes. The genetic and exposure-history diversity represented was limited by the small number of donors. Sampling was limited to blood, and TCR repertoires in tissue likely differ from TCR repertoires in blood. Pairwise subsampling led to the expectation that sequencing depth would affect the degree of clonotype sharing among donors. Naive subsets generally had larger estimated clonotype richness than memory subsets. When several donors were compared, the shared fraction of clonotypes was about 5% for naive CD4, 3% to 4% for naive CD8, about 2.5% for memory CD4, and under 0.5% for memory CD8.

A remark on this clone: The target of this receptor is not known. No much larger clone exists at a distance of one base, and base qualities are not known.

The donors were healthy, HIV-negative adults with no recently reported acute infections or vaccinations. All donors were Caucasian adults living in Nashville, Tennessee, USA. CD4+ T cells were enriched through magnetic negative selection, after which naive cells were positively selected on CD45RA and the remaining negative fraction served as the memory subset. After blood collection by leukapheresis, PBMCs were isolated using Ficoll-Histopaque density gradient centrifugation and then cryopreserved in the vapor phase of liquid nitrogen. Purity and quantity of every magnetically sorted T cell population were checked by analytical flow cytometry. Genomic DNA was isolated from each sorted fraction and quantified by UV absorbance on a Nanodrop 2000c. Using the deep immunoSEQ assay, multiplex PCR amplified TCR CDR3 regions from genomic DNA. Extracted genomic DNA from each cell subset was distributed evenly across all wells of several immunoSEQ 96-well plates, and each plate was treated as a replicate. For sorted subsets, each replicate PCR was loaded with roughly 200 ng genomic DNA, equivalent to approximately 27,000 T cell genomes. Purified libraries were quantified with a Qubit 3.0 fluorometer, sized on a Bioanalyzer 2100, and re-quantified with the KAPA Library Quantification kit. A separate single-read 150-cycle Illumina NextSeq 550 flow cell was used to sequence each immunoSEQ 96-well plate. From the authors' description of their analysis: Because the immunoSEQ output included only junctional sequences and no quality scores, the filtering could not be the same as the filtering used for full-length reads. Sequences were annotated with PyIR, a Python wrapper for IgBLAST v1.9, and V/J genes and CDR3 were assigned using IMGT germline references. Any read was removed if the V/J assignment was weak (E-value above 1e-6), the CDR3 was missing, or the read contained stop codons, out-of-frame junctions, or ambiguous translated residues. V3J clonotypes were defined by identical inferred V gene, J gene, and CDR3 amino acid sequence. Percentage overlap between repertoires was calculated by dividing the number of shared unique clonotypes by the size of the smaller repertoire. Three approaches were used to assess repertoire richness: RTK rarefaction, the Chao1 estimator, and Recon v2.1 estimates of unobserved clonotypes. Generation probabilities were computed with OLGA for all TCRbeta clonotypes obtained by the gDNA method from several donors. TCRdb stores this immuneACCESS table with in-frame sequences only. Part of the clones is absent; in the studies checked, under half of the shortfall reflects unresolved V genes, and no reason is known for the rest. Clone size and V and J calls were adopted from that table, with D and trimming inferred from the DNA. The sample table lists about 2.4 million clones, 93% of them with a count of one. The ten largest clonotypes hold around 0.37% of the sample.

Taken from the germline V gene, the CDR1 and CDR2 loops are SNHLY and FYNNEI. The CDR3 spans 15 residues, from the cysteine through the phenylalanine. Solely the CDR3 DNA is kept, with 45 bases framed from the first base. Cut back by 2 bases and 4 bases, the V and J ends lie 14 bases apart. Material for sequencing was naive CD4+ T cells from PBMCs. This specimen's cell subset or site label, per the study, means: CD45RA+ positively selected. The receptor was derived from a man aged 18 to 29 in good health. Some clones in this sample may be carry-over from other donors' samples. The chain was built from TRBV2 and TRBJ2-5; the D region possibly corresponds to TRBD2 (5 bases align). The CDR3 region has the sequence CASSELRAMAETQYF. In nucleotides, the sequence is TGTGCCAGCAGTGAACTGCGGGCCATGGCAGAGACCCAGTACTTC.